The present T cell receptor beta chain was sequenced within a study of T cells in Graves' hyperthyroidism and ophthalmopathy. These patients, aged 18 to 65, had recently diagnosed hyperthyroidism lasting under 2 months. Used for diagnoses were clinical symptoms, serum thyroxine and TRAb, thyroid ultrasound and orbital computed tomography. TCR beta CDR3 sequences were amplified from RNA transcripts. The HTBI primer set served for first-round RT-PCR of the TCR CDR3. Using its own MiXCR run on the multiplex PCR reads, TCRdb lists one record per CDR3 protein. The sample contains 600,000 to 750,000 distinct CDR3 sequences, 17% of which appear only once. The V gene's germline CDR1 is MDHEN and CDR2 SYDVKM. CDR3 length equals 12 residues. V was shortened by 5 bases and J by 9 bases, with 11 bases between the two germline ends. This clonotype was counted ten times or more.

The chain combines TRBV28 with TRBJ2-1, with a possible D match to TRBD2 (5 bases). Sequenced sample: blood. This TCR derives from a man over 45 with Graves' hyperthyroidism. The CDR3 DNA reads TGTGCCAGCAGTCCGGGGTTTGGTGAGCAGTTCTTC. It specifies CASSPGFGEQFF.